This TCR beta chain originates from a study of radiotherapy plus CTLA-4 blockade in lung cancer. Study-level information: There were objective responses in roughly 18% of patients, and roughly 32% had disease control. Broader study findings: Among blood TCR repertoires after radiotherapy plus ipilimumab, tumor-derived clones expanded. How blood T cell clones changed early, along with interferon-beta, reportedly forecast response best.

V lost 0 bases to trimming and J lost 1 base, with 13 bases between them. This CDR3 is 16 amino acids long. Germline V gene data show CDR1 as SGHRS and CDR2 as YFSETQ. The method was immunoSEQ multiplex PCR; TCRdb's version includes in-frame clones alone and lacks a portion of them. Among 80,000 or so clones listed, about 78% were seen once. The study treated chemo-refractory metastatic non-small-cell lung cancer patients with focal radiation plus ipilimumab CTLA-4 blockade. To note about this clone: Its antigen is not known.

The receptor's source is a human donor with non-small cell lung cancer whose response to radiotherapy plus ipilimumab could not be evaluated. Some clones in this sample may be carry-over from other donors' samples. Sample: peripheral blood, taken from a patient treated with radiotherapy plus ipilimumab. The gene calls are TRBV5-1 and TRBJ1-1, with D tentatively TRBD1 (5 bases). The CDR3 DNA follows: TGCGCCAGCAGCTTGGGGGGCACTATGCCGAACACTGAAGCTTTCTTT. Residues: CASSLGGTMPNTEAFF.